The 12 T cell receptor beta chains below were found in one sample sequenced in a study of blood T cell repertoires in COVID-19. Clones were sequenced by immunoSEQ multiplex PCR, and TCRdb holds only the in-frame ones, with some missing. The sample carries some 130,000 clones, around nine tenths recorded once. The source material was peripheral blood. The receptors derive from a man between 65 and 85 years old with active COVID-19.

This clone came up many times. V is TRBV13 and J is TRBJ1-1, with TRBD1 identical over 8 bases. CDR3 length equals 18 residues. Per the germline V gene, CDR1 is PRHDT and CDR2 is FYEKMQ (reference sequence). Trimming removed 2 bases from V and 0 bases from J; junction bases left unmatched: 11. CDR3 protein: CASSLRAGGSSVNTEAFF. The CDR3 nucleotides read TGTGCCAGCAGCTTACGGGCAGGGGGCAGTTCAGTGAACACTGAAGCTTTCTTT.

The rearrangement joins TRBV5-5 to TRBJ2-7; D is ambiguous. Germline-derived CDR1 and CDR2 are SGHKS and YYEKEE (reference sequence). Trimming took off 3 bases at V and 5 bases at J, with 21 bases between the two ends. This CDR3 is 16 amino acids long. CDR3 region: CASSYRGSLKSDEQYF. The CDR3 DNA follows: TGTGCCAGCAGCTACCGAGGTTCTCTTAAATCAGACGAGCAGTACTTC.

The rearrangement uses TRBV19 and TRBJ1-1; tentatively, D is TRBD1 (6 bases). Germline V gives CDR1 LNHDA, CDR2 SQIVND (reference sequence). V was trimmed by 5 bases and J by 0 bases, leaving 13 bases between them. CDR3 length: 15 amino acids. The CDR3 reads CASSPQGQLNTEAFF. The CDR3 DNA follows: TGTGCCAGTAGTCCCCAGGGGCAGCTGAACACTGAAGCTTTCTTT.

The chain uses TRBV5-1 and TRBJ2-5; the match to TRBD2 covers 7 bases. The germline gives CDR1 SGHRS, CDR2 YFSETQ. CDR3 length: 16 amino acids. V gave up 0 bases and J gave up 1 base; unmatched junction bases: 6. CDR3 in DNA: TGCGCCAGCAGCTTGGACCCTGCTAGCGGCCAAGAGACCCAGTACTTC. This gives the protein CASSLDPASGQETQYF. Complete variable domain (other parts from reference TRBV5-1 and TRBJ2-5): KAGVTQTPRYLIKTRGQQVTLSCSPISGHRSVSWYQQTPGQGLQFLFEYFSETQRNKGNFPGRFSGRQFSNSRSEMNVSTLELGDSALYLCASSLDPASGQETQYFGPGTRLLVL.

The V gene is TRBV3-1 (or the pseudogene TRBV3-2), the J gene TRBJ1-5, with D possibly matching TRBD1 (6 bases). V was shortened by 1 base and J by 0 bases, with 16 bases between the two germline ends. Germline CDR1 LGHDT, CDR2 YNNKEL (reference sequence). The CDR3 loop spans 18 amino acids. CDR3 coding DNA: TGTGCCAGCAGCCAAGGGGCGGGGGGACAATATAGCAATCAGCCCCAGCATTTT. The encoded protein is CASSQGAGGQYSNQPQHF.

The chain combines TRBV19 with TRBJ2-7, with a weak D call TRBD1 (5 bases). V lost 7 bases and J lost 1, with 14 bases in between. Germline lookup yields CDR1 LNHDA and CDR2 SQIVND (reference sequence). This CDR3 spans 14 amino acids. This CDR3 is CASKEAGFSYEQYF. The CDR3 DNA sequence: TGTGCCAGTAAGGAAGCAGGGTTTTCCTACGAGCAGTACTTC.

The chain joins TRBV3-1 (or the pseudogene TRBV3-2) to TRBJ2-1; the D gene is possibly TRBD2 (6 bases). The ends were cut back, 7 bases at V and 6 bases at J, with 13 bases in the middle. The V gene's germline CDR1 is LGHDT and CDR2 YNNKEL (reference sequence). The CDR3 is 13 amino acids. As DNA, the CDR3 is TGTGCCAGCACCATCATGGGGGGCAATGAGCAGTTCTTC. This codes for CASTIMGGNEQFF.

The V call is TRBV19, the J call TRBJ2-3; 8 bases fit TRBD1. Germline CDR1 reads LNHDA; CDR2 reads SQIVND (reference sequence). The CDR3 extends over 16 amino acids. The ends lost 7 bases at V and 0 bases at J; junction bases unmatched: 9. DNA of the CDR3: TGTGCCAGTACTGGGACAGGATATTTTAGCACAGATACGCAGTATTTT. Translation gives CASTGTGYFSTDTQYF.

A few counts support this clone. J is TRBJ1-1 and V is TRBV5-1, with 7 bases identical to TRBD1. The ends lost 4 bases at V and 1 base at J; junction bases unmatched: 4. This CDR3 has 14 amino acids. The V gene's germline CDR1 is SGHRS and CDR2 YFSETQ. The CDR3 protein is CASSRGQQNTEAFF. As DNA, the CDR3 is TGCGCCAGCAGCCGGGGACAGCAGAACACTGAAGCTTTCTTT. The full variable domain, rest sourced from reference TRBV5-1 and TRBJ1-1, is KAGVTQTPRYLIKTRGQQVTLSCSPISGHRSVSWYQQTPGQGLQFLFEYFSETQRNKGNFPGRFSGRQFSNSRSEMNVSTLELGDSALYLCASSRGQQNTEAFFGQGTRLTVV.

The genes are TRBV4-1 and TRBJ1-6; D may be TRBD1 (5 bases). Germline V gene lookup returns CDR1 MGHRA and CDR2 YSYEKL. The CDR3 length is 15 residues. V was clipped by 0 bases and J by 9 bases, with 12 bases between them. This CDR3 reads CASSQDRHQGSPLHF. The CDR3 nucleotides read TGCGCCAGCAGCCAAGATCGGCATCAGGGTTCACCCCTCCACTTT.

The chain is built from TRBV27 and TRBJ2-7; TRBD2 aligns across 13 bases. Trimming at V came to 4 bases and at J to 2 bases, leaving 5 bases not matched to a gene. This CDR3 contains 16 residues. The germline gives CDR1 MNHEY, CDR2 SMNVEV (reference sequence). The CDR3 region has the DNA TGTGCCAGCAGTTCGTGGACTAGCGGGAGCGCCTACGAGCAGTACTTC. Its translation: CASSSWTSGSAYEQYF.

The chain joins TRBV5-1 to TRBJ2-7; 9 bases are shared with TRBD1. The CDR3 contains 15 residues. V shed 3 bases and J 2 bases; nucleotides not matched to a gene: 6. Looked up from germline, CDR1 is SGHRS and CDR2 is YFSETQ. The CDR3 DNA sequence: TGCGCCAGCAGCTCTTATGGGACAGGGACCTACGAGCAGTACTTC. As protein: CASSSYGTGTYEQYF.